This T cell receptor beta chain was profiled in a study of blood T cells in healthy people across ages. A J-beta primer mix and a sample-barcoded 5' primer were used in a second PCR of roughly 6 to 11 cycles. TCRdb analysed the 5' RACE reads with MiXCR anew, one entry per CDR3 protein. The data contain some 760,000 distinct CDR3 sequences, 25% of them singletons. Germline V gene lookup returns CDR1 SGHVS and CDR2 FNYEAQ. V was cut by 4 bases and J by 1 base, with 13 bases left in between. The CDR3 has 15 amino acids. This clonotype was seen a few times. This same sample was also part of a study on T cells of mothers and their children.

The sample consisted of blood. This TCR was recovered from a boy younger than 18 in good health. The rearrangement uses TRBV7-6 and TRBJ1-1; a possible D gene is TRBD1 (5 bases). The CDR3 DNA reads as TGTGCCAGCAGCTCCCCCCCGGGGCAGAACACTGAAGCTTTCTTT. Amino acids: CASSSPPGQNTEAFF. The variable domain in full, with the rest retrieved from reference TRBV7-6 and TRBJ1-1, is GAGVSQSPRYKVTKRGQDVALRCDPISGHVSLYWYRQALGQGPEFLTYFNYEAQQDKSGLPNDRFSAERPEGSISTLTIQRTEQRDSAMYRCASSSPPGQNTEAFFGQGTRLTVV.